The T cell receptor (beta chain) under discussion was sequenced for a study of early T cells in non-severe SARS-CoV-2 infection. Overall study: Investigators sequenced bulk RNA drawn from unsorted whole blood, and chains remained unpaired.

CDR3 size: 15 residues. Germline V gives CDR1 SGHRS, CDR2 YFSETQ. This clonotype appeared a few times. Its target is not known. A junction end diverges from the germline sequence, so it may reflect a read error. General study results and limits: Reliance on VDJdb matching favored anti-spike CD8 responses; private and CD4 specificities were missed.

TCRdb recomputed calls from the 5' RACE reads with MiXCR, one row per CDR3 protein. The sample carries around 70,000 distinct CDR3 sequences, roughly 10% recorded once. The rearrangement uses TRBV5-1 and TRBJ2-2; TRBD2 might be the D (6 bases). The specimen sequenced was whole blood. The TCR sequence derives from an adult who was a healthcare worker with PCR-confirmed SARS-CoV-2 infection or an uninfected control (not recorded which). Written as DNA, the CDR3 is TGCGCCAGCAACTTGAATAGCGGGAACACCGGGGAGCTGTTTTTT. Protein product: CASNLNSGNTGELFF.